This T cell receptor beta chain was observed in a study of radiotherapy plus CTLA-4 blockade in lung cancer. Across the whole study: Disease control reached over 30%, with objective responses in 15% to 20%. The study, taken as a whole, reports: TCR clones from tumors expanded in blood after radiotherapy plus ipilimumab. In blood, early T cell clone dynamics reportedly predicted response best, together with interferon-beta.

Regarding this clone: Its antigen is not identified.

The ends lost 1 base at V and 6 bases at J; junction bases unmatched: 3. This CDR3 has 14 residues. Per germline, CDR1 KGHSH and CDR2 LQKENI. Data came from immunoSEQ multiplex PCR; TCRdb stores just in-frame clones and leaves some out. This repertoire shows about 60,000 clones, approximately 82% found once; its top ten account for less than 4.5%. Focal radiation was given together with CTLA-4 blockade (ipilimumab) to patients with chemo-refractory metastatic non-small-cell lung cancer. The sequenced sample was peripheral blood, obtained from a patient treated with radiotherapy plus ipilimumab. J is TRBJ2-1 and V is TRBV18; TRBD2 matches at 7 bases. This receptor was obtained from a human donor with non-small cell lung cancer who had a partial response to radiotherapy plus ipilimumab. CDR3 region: CASSPRGLPNEQFF. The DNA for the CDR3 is TGTGCCAGCTCACCACGGGGACTACCCAATGAGCAGTTCTTC.